This T cell receptor (beta chain) appears in the sequencing data of a study of monozygotic twins with cystic fibrosis. Germline CDR1 SGHRS, CDR2 YFSETQ. The CDR3 is 16 residues long. The V and J ends lost 0 bases and 5 bases, in that order; junction bases with no gene match: 9. Assay: immunoSEQ multiplex PCR; the TCRdb copy retains only in-frame clones and omits some. The sample yields some 10,000 clones, 85% seen once. V and J are TRBV5-1 and TRBJ2-7; 9 positions agree with TRBD1. The specimen was blood. The receptor was isolated from a man aged 18 to 30 with cystic fibrosis. In DNA, the CDR3 is TGCGCCAGCAGCTTGGCCCGGGGGACAGGGATCGACGAGCAGTACTTC. Translated, it gives CASSLARGTGIDEQYF. The whole variable domain, filled in from reference TRBV5-1 and TRBJ2-7, reads KAGVTQTPRYLIKTRGQQVTLSCSPISGHRSVSWYQQTPGQGLQFLFEYFSETQRNKGNFPGRFSGRQFSNSRSEMNVSTLELGDSALYLCASSLARGTGIDEQYFGPGTRLTVT.